These 13 T cell receptor beta chains originate from one sample sequenced in a study of blood T cell repertoires in COVID-19. TCRdb keeps only in-frame clones here, not all; method: immunoSEQ multiplex PCR. The profile shows about 320,000 clones, around 82% of them singletons. The source material was peripheral blood. The receptors stem from a woman between 45 and 65 years old with acute or convalescent COVID-19.

The genes are TRBV3-1 (or the pseudogene TRBV3-2) and TRBJ1-2; D ambiguous. The CDR3 totals 14 residues. V lost 1 base and J 2 bases, leaving 8 bases between the germline ends. Germline loops: CDR1 LGHDT, CDR2 YNNKEL (reference sequence). The CDR3 DNA reads TGTGCCAGCAGCCAAGTCGCGGTGAACTATGGCTACACCTTC. Translation gives CASSQVAVNYGYTF.

The chain is built from TRBV5-6 and TRBJ1-1, with D perhaps matching TRBD1 (5 bases). CDR1 and CDR2 from the germline V gene are SGHDT and YYEEEE. V lost 3 bases, J lost 3 bases, and 12 bases lay in between. This CDR3 is built from 14 residues. The CDR3 DNA reads TGTGCCAGCAGCTACATTTCGGGGGACACTGAAGCTTTCTTT. Protein: CASSYISGDTEAFF.

The V call is TRBV30, the J call TRBJ1-1, with D maybe TRBD1 (5 bases). The germline V and J ends were trimmed by 3 bases and 0 bases, with 8 bases remaining between them. The CDR3 is made up of 13 amino acids. The germline V gene has CDR1 GTSNPN and CDR2 SVGIG (reference sequence). CDR3 amino acids: CAWRDNMNTEAFF. In DNA, the CDR3 is TGTGCCTGGAGGGACAACATGAACACTGAAGCTTTCTTT.

The chain recombines TRBV20-1 with TRBJ2-5; D unclear. V lost 3 bases, J lost 5 bases, and 13 bases lay in between. The CDR3 has 13 amino acids. Per germline, CDR1 DFQATT and CDR2 SNEGSKA (reference sequence). CDR3 loop: CSASVVPSETQYF. Written as DNA, the CDR3 is TGCAGTGCTAGTGTTGTCCCCTCGGAGACCCAGTACTTC.

This clone has just a few counts. The chain recombines TRBV19 with TRBJ2-7; TRBD2 agrees at 10 bases. The CDR3 covers 13 residues. Germline CDR1 LNHDA, CDR2 SQIVND (reference sequence). The junction had 1 base not matched to a gene; V was cut back by 5 bases and J by 3 bases. In DNA, the CDR3 is TGTGCCAGTAGTCCTAGCGGGGGCTACGAGCAGTACGTC. Protein product: CASSPSGGYEQYV.

This clone showed up just a few times. The V and J genes are TRBV11-2 and TRBJ2-5; 9 bases line up with TRBD1. Per the germline V gene, CDR1 is SGHAT and CDR2 is FQNNGV. CDR3 size: 15 residues. J gave up 4 bases and V 7 bases, and 10 bases lay outside the gene matches. The CDR3 DNA reads TGTGCCAGCACCCGCGGGACAGGGACGCGAGAGACCCAGTACTTC. Amino acids: CASTRGTGTRETQYF.

The chain combines TRBV19 with TRBJ2-1, with D tentatively TRBD1 (7 bases). Looked up from germline, CDR1 is LNHDA and CDR2 is SQIVND (reference sequence). V was cut by 3 bases and J by 10 bases, with 22 bases left in between. The CDR3 has 16 amino acids. Here the CDR3 reads CASSISVTGQLAEQFF. The DNA of the CDR3 is TGTGCCAGTAGTATTTCCGTGACAGGGCAACTAGCCGAGCAGTTCTTC.

The chain uses TRBV4-1 and TRBJ2-7; D gene unclear. The CDR3 is made up of 13 amino acids. The germline V gene has CDR1 MGHRA and CDR2 YSYEKL. Trimming shortened V by 0 bases and J by 4 bases, and 7 bases separated the two germline ends. CDR3 sequence: CASSQDKEYEQYF. In nucleotides, the CDR3 is TGCGCCAGCAGCCAAGATAAGGAGTACGAGCAGTACTTC.

The rearrangement uses TRBV7-9 and TRBJ1-1, with a tentative D call TRBD1 (5 bases). Germline CDR1 and CDR2: SEHNR and FQNEAQ (reference sequence). V gave up 5 bases and J gave up 4 bases, with 14 bases separating them. The CDR3 loop spans 14 amino acids. Written as DNA, the CDR3 is TGTGCCAGCAGCCTAGGGGAGCGGGTCACTGAAGCTTTCTTT. This encodes CASSLGERVTEAFF.

This clone was detected once. The rearrangement joins TRBV24-1 to TRBJ2-1; 14 positions agree with TRBD2. V trimming: 6 bases; J trimming: 8 bases; junction bases outside the gene matches: 5. This CDR3 has 15 residues. From germline, CDR1 is KGHDR and CDR2 SFDVKD. CDR3 coding DNA: TGTGCCACCAGTCCGGGACTAGCGGGAGCACATGAGCAGTTCTTC. Translating gives CATSPGLAGAHEQFF.

This clone was picked up a small number of times. This sequence joins TRBV20-1 and TRBJ2-7; D might be TRBD2 (5 bases). V was clipped by 7 bases and J by 5 bases, with 12 bases between them. This CDR3 spans 11 amino acids. The V gene's germline CDR1 is DFQATT and CDR2 SNEGSKA (reference sequence). The CDR3 DNA is TGCAGTGTGGGAGTGGGCGACGAGCAGTACGTC. This sequence encodes CSVGVGDEQYV.

In DNA form, the CDR3 reads TGCGCCAGCAGCGCGGGACAGGGGTACGGGGCCAACGTCCTGACTTTC. Protein: CASSAGQGYGANVLTF. The chain carries TRBV5-1 and TRBJ2-6; 10 bases map to TRBD1. Trimming took 4 bases from V and 4 from J; bases not matched to a gene: 5. The CDR3 consists of 16 residues. Germline V CDR1 and CDR2: SGHRS, YFSETQ.

The rearrangement links TRBV19 to TRBJ1-2; TRBD1 matches 9 bases. The CDR3 extends over 14 amino acids. The germline gives CDR1 LNHDA, CDR2 SQIVND (reference sequence). After removal of 7 bases from V and 4 bases from J, the junction contained 7 bases not matched to a gene. The CDR3 loop reads CASIPGQGGYGYTF. CDR3 DNA: TGTGCCAGTATCCCGGGACAGGGAGGCTATGGCTACACCTTC.